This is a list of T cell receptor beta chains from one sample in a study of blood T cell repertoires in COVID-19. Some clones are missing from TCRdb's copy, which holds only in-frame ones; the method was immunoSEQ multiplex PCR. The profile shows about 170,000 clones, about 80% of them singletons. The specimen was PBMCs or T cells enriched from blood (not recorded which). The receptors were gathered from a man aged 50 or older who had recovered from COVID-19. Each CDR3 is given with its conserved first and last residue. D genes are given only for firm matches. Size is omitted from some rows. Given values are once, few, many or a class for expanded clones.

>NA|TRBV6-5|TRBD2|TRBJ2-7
TGTGCCAGCGAGCTACCGTGGGGGGGGTCCTACGAGCAGTACTTC
CASELPWGGSYEQYF
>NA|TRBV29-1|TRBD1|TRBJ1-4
TGCAGCGTTAAGGGACAGGATAATGAAAAACTGTTTTTT
CSVKGQDNEKLFF
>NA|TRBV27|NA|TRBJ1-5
TGTGCCAGCAGTAAACTGTCTAGCAATCAGCCCCAGCATTTT
CASSKLSSNQPQHF
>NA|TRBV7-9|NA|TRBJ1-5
TGTGCCAGCAGCCAGGCAGGGGATCAGCCCCAGCATTTT
CASSQAGDQPQHF
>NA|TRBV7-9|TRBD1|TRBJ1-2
TGTGCCAGCAGCTCTGGGACAGTTAAGGACTATGGCTACACCTTC
CASSSGTVKDYGYTF
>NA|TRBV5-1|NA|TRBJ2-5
TGCGCCAGCAGCTTGGGGAGCCAAGAGACCCAGTACTTC
CASSLGSQETQYF
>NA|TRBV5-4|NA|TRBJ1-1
TGTGCCAGCATCCTGAGGGAGGGTAACTCTGAAGCTTTCTTT
CASILREGNSEAFF
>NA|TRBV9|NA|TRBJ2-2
TGTGCCAGCAGCGTAGTTAACGGGGAGCTGTTTTTT
CASSVVNGELFF
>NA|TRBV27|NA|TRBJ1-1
TGTGCCAGCAGATCTGTACAGGCCCAATTCCCCAAAGGAGAAGCTTTCTTT
CASRSVQAQFPKGEAFF
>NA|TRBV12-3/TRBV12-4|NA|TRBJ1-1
TGTGCCAGCAGTCCGCAGGTGAACACTGAAGCTTTCTTT
CASSPQVNTEAFF
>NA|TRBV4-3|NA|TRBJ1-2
TGCGCCAGCAGCCACCGAACGGGGGGAGGTGGCTACACCTTC
CASSHRTGGGGYTF
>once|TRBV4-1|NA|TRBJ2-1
TGCGCCAGCAGCCAGCGGACCGAGCGGGCCGGGAGCCATGAGCAGTTCTTC
CASSQRTERAGSHEQFF
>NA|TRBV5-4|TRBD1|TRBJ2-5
TGTGCCAGCAGCCGCGACAGGGTCCCTCAAGAGACCCAGTACTTC
CASSRDRVPQETQYF
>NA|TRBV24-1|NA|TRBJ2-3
TGTGCCACCAGTGATCCGGCGGGCACAGATACGCAGTATTTT
CATSDPAGTDTQYF
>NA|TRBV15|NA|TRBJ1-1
TGTGCCACCAGTAGACTTAGACAGGCCAACACTGAAGCTTTCTTT
CATSRLRQANTEAFF
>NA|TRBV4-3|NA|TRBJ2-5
TGCGCCAGCAGCCAAGATGGGGACTCCGCGAGGGAGACCCAGTACTTC
CASSQDGDSARETQYF
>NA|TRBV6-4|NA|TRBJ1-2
TGTGCCAGCAGGCCGTCCCCCGGGGGGGCCTATGGCTACACCTTC
CASRPSPGGAYGYTF
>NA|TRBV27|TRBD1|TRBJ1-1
TGTGCCAGCAGCCTACCCCGCCCAGGGGGTAACACTGAAGCTTTCTTT
CASSLPRPGGNTEAFF
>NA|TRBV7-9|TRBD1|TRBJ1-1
TGTGCCAGCAGCTCCATCTTTAGGGGGCGAGGGAACACTGAAGCTTTCTTT
CASSSIFRGRGNTEAFF
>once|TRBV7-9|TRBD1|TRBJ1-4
TGTGCCAGCAGGGGACAGGGCCGTTACAATGAAAAACTGTTTTTT
CASRGQGRYNEKLFF
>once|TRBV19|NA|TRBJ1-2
TGTGCCAGTAGTATGGGGCTCGGGGGTGGCTATGGCTACACCTTC
CASSMGLGGGYGYTF
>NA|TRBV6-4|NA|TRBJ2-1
TGTGCCAGCAGTTCGGACAGCTCCTACAATGAGCAGTTCTTC
CASSSDSSYNEQFF
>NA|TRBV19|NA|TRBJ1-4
TGTCAAATCAATGGGGGGACTAATGAAAAACTGTTTTTT
CQINGGTNEKLFF